The T cell receptor (beta chain) described here comes from a study of Ad26.COV2.S vaccination and SARS-CoV-2 variants. Across the whole study: A COV1001 Ad26.COV2.S trial-arm participant provided the sample. Recipients of Ad26.COV2.S got it intramuscularly, once or twice 56 days apart.

Using immunoSEQ multiplex PCR, the repertoire was profiled, and TCRdb retains in-frame clones only, with some absent. Seen here are approximately 340,000 clones, around 84% observed once, and the top ten hold 3% to 4%. Overall study findings and caveats: Comparable non-spike TCR breadth was observed in vaccine and placebo recipients.

V was clipped by 4 bases and J by 1 base, with 16 bases between them. Germline V gives CDR1 SEHNR, CDR2 FQNEAQ (reference sequence). The CDR3 has 16 amino acids. Remarks on this clone: The antigen remains unidentified.

Treatment meaning: about 20 received Ad26.COV2.S at low or high dose, single or two shots; 5 received placebo; per-sample allocation not given. On day 63 after the first injection, vaccine and placebo recipients gave samples. In the vaccine, an Ad26 vector expressed the SARS-CoV-2 spike of the Wuhan strain. The source material was peripheral blood, sampled in a trial of Ad26.COV2.S vaccine versus placebo. The chain combines TRBV7-9 with TRBJ1-1; perhaps TRBD1 as D (6 bases). This clonotype was sampled from a person between 18 and 65 years old who received the Ad26.COV2.S COVID-19 vaccine or a placebo. CDR3 region: CASSSLQGKRNTEAFF. The CDR3 coding sequence is TGTGCCAGCAGCTCACTGCAGGGGAAAAGGAACACTGAAGCTTTCTTT.